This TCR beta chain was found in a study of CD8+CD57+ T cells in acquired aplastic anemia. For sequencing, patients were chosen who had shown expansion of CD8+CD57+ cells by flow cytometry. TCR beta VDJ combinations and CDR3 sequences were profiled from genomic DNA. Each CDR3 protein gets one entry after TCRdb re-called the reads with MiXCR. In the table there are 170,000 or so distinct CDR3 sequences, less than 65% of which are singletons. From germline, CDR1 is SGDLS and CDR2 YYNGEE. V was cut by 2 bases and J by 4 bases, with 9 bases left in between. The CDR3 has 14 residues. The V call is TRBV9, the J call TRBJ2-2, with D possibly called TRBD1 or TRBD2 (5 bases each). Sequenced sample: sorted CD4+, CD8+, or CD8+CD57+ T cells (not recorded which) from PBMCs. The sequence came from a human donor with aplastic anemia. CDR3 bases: TGTGCCAGCAGCGTCGGGGCCTCCACCGGGGAGCTGTTTTTT. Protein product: CASSVGASTGELFF.